Listed below are T cell receptor beta chains from one sample, sequenced in a study of beta chain features in type 1 diabetes. Generated by immunoSEQ multiplex PCR, the TCRdb table keeps only in-frame clones and is missing some. The repertoire holds 120,000 to 150,000 clones, with roughly a tenth as singletons. Material: naive CD4+ T cells from blood. These receptors came from a young man in good health. Each CDR3 is given with its conserved first and last residue. D genes are given only for firm matches. Only some rows state a clone size, as once, few, many or a class for expanded clones.

>.|TRBV28|.|TRBJ1-5
CASIPSPGLNQPQHF
TGTGCCAGCATCCCCTCCCCAGGGCTGAATCAGCCCCAGCATTTT
>.|TRBV18|.|TRBJ1-1
CASSRGQSGVNTEAFF
TGTGCCAGCTCACGCGGACAGTCTGGCGTGAACACTGAAGCTTTCTTT
>many|TRBV29-1|.|TRBJ2-2
CSVAGTFTGELFF
TGCAGCGTTGCCGGGACTTTCACCGGGGAGCTGTTTTTT
>few|TRBV19|.|TRBJ2-5
CASSQRQPQETQYF
TGTGCCAGTAGCCAACGACAACCTCAAGAGACCCAGTACTTC
>few|TRBV7-9|TRBD2|TRBJ2-3
CASSSGLPSTDTQYF
TGTGCCAGCAGCTCGGGACTACCCAGCACAGATACGCAGTATTTT
>few|TRBV7-2|.|TRBJ1-3
CASSPRQSGNTIYF
TGTGCCAGCAGCCCTAGACAGTCTGGAAACACCATATATTTT
>few|TRBV5-4|.|TRBJ1-6
CASSLGAREDSPLHF
TGTGCCAGCAGCTTGGGAGCCCGGGAAGACTCACCCCTCCACTTT
>.|TRBV19|.|TRBJ1-5
CASSIVSLDRNQPQHF
TGTGCCAGTAGTATAGTGTCTCTGGACAGAAATCAGCCCCAGCATTTT
>few|TRBV7-2|TRBD1|TRBJ1-1
CASSLTGVYTEAFF
TGTGCCAGCAGCCTGACAGGGGTATACACTGAAGCTTTCTTT
>.|TRBV4-2|TRBD2|TRBJ2-7
CASSQDYGTNYPYEQYF
TGTGCCAGCAGCCAAGATTATGGGACTAACTACCCCTACGAGCAGTACTTC
>many|TRBV4-3|.|TRBJ1-2
CASSLGQNYGYTF
TGCGCCAGCAGCCTAGGACAGAACTATGGCTACACCTTC
>few|TRBV7-6|.|TRBJ2-7
CASSLVAGEQYF
TGTGCCAGCAGCTTAGTTGCGGGTGAGCAGTACTTC
>many|TRBV5-1|TRBD2|TRBJ2-6
CASSFLAGAGANVLTF
TGCGCCAGCAGCTTTCTAGCGGGGGCTGGGGCCAACGTCCTGACTTTC
>few|TRBV30|.|TRBJ2-7
CAWSGLLVQYF
TGTGCCTGGAGTGGACTGTTGGTGCAGTACTTC
>few|TRBV18|.|TRBJ1-6
CASSVPLGGNSPLHF
TGTGCCAGCTCCGTTCCGTTAGGGGGTAATTCACCCCTCCACTTT
>few|TRBV4-3|.|TRBJ2-7
CASSQAYHRTHEQYF
TGCGCCAGCAGCCAAGCCTACCACAGGACCCACGAGCAGTACTTC
>.|TRBV6-5|.|TRBJ1-2
CASSYSILGAAGYTF
TGTGCCAGCAGTTACTCGATTCTGGGGGCGGCCGGCTACACCTTC
>few|TRBV5-1|.|TRBJ2-1
CASSNTGTPKQSSYNEQFF
TGCGCCAGCAGTAACACCGGGACACCCAAACAAAGCTCCTACAATGAGCAGTTCTTC
>few|TRBV5-1|TRBD1|TRBJ1-5
CASSSGQGGNQPQHF
TGCGCCAGCAGCTCGGGACAGGGTGGCAATCAGCCCCAGCATTTT
>many|TRBV10-3|.|TRBJ2-3
CAILKGRGYTDTQYF
TGTGCCATCCTAAAAGGGCGGGGATACACAGATACGCAGTATTTT
>few|TRBV18|.|TRBJ1-1
CASSPNAGELAFF
TGTGCCAGCTCACCCAACGCAGGGGAGTTAGCTTTCTTT
>.|TRBV2|.|TRBJ2-7
CASLSPGASYEQYF
TGTGCCAGCCTCAGCCCAGGGGCGTCCTACGAGCAGTACTTC
>few|TRBV11-2|TRBD1|TRBJ1-4
CASRSGTGIEKLFF
TGTGCCAGCAGATCCGGGACAGGGATAGAAAAACTGTTTTTT
>few|TRBV7-2|TRBD1|TRBJ2-2
CASRGTVNTGELFF
TGTGCCAGCAGGGGGACAGTTAACACCGGGGAGCTGTTTTTT
>.|TRBV5-4|.|TRBJ2-7
CASSPSAKPYEQYF
TGTGCCAGCAGCCCCTCCGCGAAACCCTACGAGCAGTACTTC
>few|TRBV5-1|.|TRBJ2-7
CASAGDSYEQYF
TGCGCCAGCGCAGGGGACTCCTACGAGCAGTACTTC
>.|TRBV11-3|.|TRBJ2-2
CASSKGEGFGELFF
TGTGCCAGCAGCAAAGGGGAAGGTTTCGGGGAGCTGTTTTTT
>.|TRBV6-5|TRBD1|TRBJ1-1
CASSYRGLNTEAFF
TGTGCCAGCAGTTACAGGGGGCTCAACACTGAAGCTTTCTTT
>.|TRBV25-1|.|TRBJ1-1
CASSGGGRAFF
TGTGCCAGCAGTGGCGGGGGCCGGGCTTTCTTT
>.|TRBV6-5|.|TRBJ1-2
CASSSPGSDNYGYTF
TGTGCCAGCAGCTCCCCGGGGAGCGATAACTATGGCTACACCTTC
>few|TRBV2|.|TRBJ1-2
CASSVETSGYGYTF
TGTGCCAGCAGTGTGGAAACGTCGGGTTATGGCTACACCTTC
>few|TRBV5-1|.|TRBJ2-5
CASSLVGVGETQYF
TGCGCCAGCAGCTTGGTCGGGGTAGGGGAGACCCAGTACTTC
>.|TRBV7-9|TRBD2|TRBJ2-1
CASSLRERGGNEQFF
TGTGCCAGCAGCTTAAGAGAGCGGGGGGGCAATGAGCAGTTCTTC
>.|TRBV9|.|TRBJ2-3
CASSVDPEADTQYF
TGTGCCAGCAGCGTAGACCCAGAGGCAGATACGCAGTATTTT
>.|TRBV7-8|TRBD1|TRBJ1-1
CAGSPGQGEAFF
TGTGCCGGCAGCCCGGGACAGGGAGAAGCTTTCTTT
>.|TRBV4-3|TRBD2|TRBJ2-3
CASSQEGLAGFTDTQYF
TGCGCCAGCAGCCAAGAGGGACTAGCGGGCTTCACAGATACGCAGTATTTT
>.|TRBV18|.|TRBJ2-2
CASSPTAGTNTGELFF
TGTGCCAGCTCACCAACGGCAGGCACGAACACCGGGGAACTGTTTTTT
>.|TRBV2|TRBD1|TRBJ2-4
CASISPGQGAANIQYF
TGTGCCAGCATAAGTCCGGGACAGGGGGCAGCGAACATTCAGTACTTC
>.|TRBV5-5|TRBD2|TRBJ2-1
CASSLGLAGDYEQFF
TGTGCCAGCAGCTTGGGGCTAGCGGGGGATTATGAGCAGTTCTTC
>.|TRBV4-1|TRBD2|TRBJ2-1
CASSQGRRASGQVNEQFF
TGCGCCAGCAGCCAAGGCAGGCGGGCTAGCGGTCAGGTCAATGAGCAGTTCTTC
>.|TRBV6-5|TRBD1|TRBJ1-3
CASRQGFGNTIYF
TGTGCCAGCCGACAGGGCTTTGGAAACACCATATATTTT
>few|TRBV18|.|TRBJ2-1
CASSPQGSSYNEQFF
TGTGCCAGCTCCCCCCAGGGGAGCTCCTACAATGAGCAGTTCTTC